Shown below are 20 T cell receptor beta chains from a single sample sequenced in a study of blood T cell repertoires in COVID-19. Clones were sequenced by immunoSEQ multiplex PCR, and TCRdb holds only the in-frame ones, with some missing. This sample has 200,000 to 250,000 clones; more than 80% occur once, and the top ten carry 3.5% to 4.5%. The sample consisted of PBMCs or T cells enriched from blood (not recorded which). The receptors originated from a woman aged 40 to 50 with acute COVID-19.

This chain links TRBV2 with TRBJ1-1; D is unresolved. This CDR3 has 13 amino acids. CDR1 is SNHLY, CDR2 FYNNEI, per germline. The germline V and J ends were trimmed by 4 bases and 0 bases, with 6 bases remaining between them. CDR3 coding DNA: TGTGCCAGCAGTGCTGACATGAACACTGAAGCTTTCTTT. Translating gives CASSADMNTEAFF. Full variable domain (outside the CDR3, taken from reference TRBV2 and TRBJ1-1): EPEVTQTPSHQVTQMGQEVILRCVPISNHLYFYWYRQILGQKVEFLVSFYNNEISEKSEIFDDQFSVERPDGSNFTLKIRSTKLEDSAMYFCASSADMNTEAFFGQGTRLTVV.

The rearrangement uses TRBV7-3 and TRBJ2-3, with TRBD2 matching 8 bases. CDR1 is SGHTA, CDR2 FQGTGA, per germline. V shed 5 bases and J 1 base; nucleotides not matched to a gene: 2. The length of the CDR3 is 14 residues. CDR3 DNA: TGTGCCAGCAGCCTTAGCGGGGGCACAGATACGCAGTATTTT. Translation: CASSLSGGTDTQYF.

Only a few counts were recorded for this clone. The chain has TRBV12-3 or TRBV12-4 and TRBJ2-2, with TRBD1 as a possible D gene (5 bases). The germline V and J ends were trimmed by 3 bases and 9 bases, with 8 bases remaining between them. This CDR3 has 12 amino acids. Here the CDR3 reads CASSFTGRELFF. DNA of the CDR3: TGTGCCAGCAGTTTCACAGGTCGGGAGCTGTTTTTT.

V gene TRBV7-3 combines with J gene TRBJ2-1, with a weak D call TRBD2 (5 bases). Deletions cut 3 bases from V and 5 bases from J, with 5 bases between. This CDR3 region has 12 residues. Germline values: CDR1 SGHTA, CDR2 FQGTGA. The CDR3 is CASSFGDNEQFF. CDR3 bases: TGTGCCAGCAGCTTCGGGGACAATGAGCAGTTCTTC.

This chain uses TRBV15 with TRBJ1-3, with TRBD1 as a possible D gene (5 bases). The length of the CDR3 is 17 residues. Germline-derived CDR1 and CDR2 are LNHNV and YYDKDF (reference sequence). Trimming removed 1 base from V and 0 bases from J, with 13 bases in between. The CDR3 loop reads CATSRVWGLGSGNTIYF. In DNA, the CDR3 is TGTGCCACCAGCAGAGTGTGGGGACTCGGCTCTGGAAACACCATATATTTT. The variable domain in full, with the rest retrieved from reference TRBV15 and TRBJ1-3, is DAMVIQNPRYQVTQFGKPVTLSCSQTLNHNVMYWYQQKSSQAPKLLFHYYDKDFNNEADTPDNFQSRRPNTSFCFLDIRSPGLGDTAMYLCATSRVWGLGSGNTIYFGEGSWLTVV.

The rearrangement links TRBV12-3 or TRBV12-4 to TRBJ1-2; weak D call: TRBD1 (6 bases). With 2 bases removed from V and 8 bases from J, the gap between germline ends came to 9 bases. The CDR3 consists of 12 residues. CDR3 DNA sequence: TGTGCCAGCAGTTTATCGACAGGCGGCTACACCTTC. Amino acid sequence: CASSLSTGGYTF.

The rearrangement uses TRBV30 and TRBJ1-2, with TRBD1 matching 8 bases. This CDR3 comprises 18 residues. Unmatched junction bases numbered 18, after V lost 6 bases and J lost 0 bases. Germline loops: CDR1 GTSNPN, CDR2 SVGIG (reference sequence). CDR3 nucleotides: TGTGCCTGCCTCGACATGGGACAGGAGCCCCAAGCTAACTATGGCTACACCTTC. Protein product: CACLDMGQEPQANYGYTF.

The chain has TRBV19 and TRBJ1-3; TRBD1 aligns across 7 bases. V shed 10 bases and J 4 bases; nucleotides not matched to a gene: 13. The CDR3 is made up of 15 amino acids. The germline V gene encodes CDR1 LNHDA and CDR2 SQIVND (reference sequence). CDR3 region: CATGGHLLAGNTIYF. The CDR3 nucleotides are TGTGCCACAGGGGGACACCTATTAGCCGGAAACACCATATATTTT.

A remark on this clone: The same CDR3 can be traced to other DNA sequences in this sample. V and J are TRBV18 and TRBJ1-1; unclear D gene. This CDR3 region has 13 residues. The V end lost 2 bases, the J end lost 0 bases, and 4 bases lay between the germline ends. Germline V gives CDR1 KGHSH, CDR2 LQKENI. The CDR3: CASSPGLNTEAFF. The CDR3 nucleotides are TGTGCCAGCTCACCAGGGCTGAACACTGAAGCTTTCTTT.

This chain uses TRBV3-1 (or the pseudogene TRBV3-2) with TRBJ1-3; D ambiguous. Germline CDR1 reads LGHDT; CDR2 reads YNNKEL (reference sequence). V was cut by 0 bases and J by 0 bases, with 9 bases left in between. The CDR3 runs to 16 residues. This CDR3 reads CASSQDWPGSGNTIYF. As DNA, the CDR3 is TGTGCCAGCAGCCAAGATTGGCCAGGCTCTGGAAACACCATATATTTT.

This clone showed up just a few times. V gene TRBV3-1 (or the pseudogene TRBV3-2) combines with J gene TRBJ2-5; the D gene is possibly TRBD2 (5 bases). V was pared by 5 bases and J by 4 bases, with 17 bases between. There are 15 residues in the CDR3. Germline-derived CDR1 and CDR2 are LGHDT and YNNKEL (reference sequence). The CDR3 DNA reads as TGTGCCAGCAGCAGTGATCGGGGAGTCACAGAGACCCAGTACTTC. Protein: CASSSDRGVTETQYF.

J is TRBJ2-7 and V is TRBV18, with a weak D call TRBD1 (6 bases). The V and J ends lost 5 bases and 7 bases respectively, with 18 bases between them. From germline, CDR1 is KGHSH and CDR2 LQKENI. The length of the CDR3 is 14 residues. CDR3 sequence (DNA): TGTGCCAGCTCAGCGCAGGACAGCCCGGAGGAGCAGTACGTC. Amino acid sequence: CASSAQDSPEEQYV.

The rearrangement links TRBV2 to TRBJ1-1; no clear D. Between the trimmed V and J ends, which lost 5 bases and 0 bases, there was a span of 7 bases. The CDR3 loop spans 13 amino acids. CDR1 is SNHLY, CDR2 FYNNEI, per germline. CDR3 protein: CASSSTVNTEAFF. The CDR3 nucleotides read TGTGCCAGCAGTTCAACGGTGAACACTGAAGCTTTCTTT. Based on the CDR3 plus reference TRBV2 and TRBJ1-1, the full variable domain is EPEVTQTPSHQVTQMGQEVILRCVPISNHLYFYWYRQILGQKVEFLVSFYNNEISEKSEIFDDQFSVERPDGSNFTLKIRSTKLEDSAMYFCASSSTVNTEAFFGQGTRLTVV.

This chain uses TRBV12-3 or TRBV12-4 with TRBJ1-4, with D perhaps TRBD1 (5 bases). The V end lost 7 bases, the J end lost 7 bases, and 13 bases lay between the germline ends. This CDR3 region has 13 residues. The CDR3 nucleotides are TGTGCCAGCATGGTACGGGGGACTGAAAAACTGTTTTTT. Protein product: CASMVRGTEKLFF.

V usage is TRBV27 and J usage is TRBJ2-7; TRBD1 might be the D (6 bases). The CDR3 has 13 amino acids. Per germline, CDR1 MNHEY and CDR2 SMNVEV (reference sequence). V lost 8 bases to trimming and J lost 3 bases, with 14 bases between them. This chain's CDR3 is CASLKTGGYEQYF. Here the CDR3 DNA reads TGTGCCAGCCTCAAGACAGGAGGCTACGAGCAGTACTTC.

J is TRBJ1-2 and V is TRBV2; 8 bases map to TRBD1. The CDR3 covers 14 residues. J lost 2 bases, V lost 6 bases, and 5 bases had no gene match. Germline V gives CDR1 SNHLY, CDR2 FYNNEI. The CDR3 DNA is TGTGCCAGCAGGAAGGGACAGGCAAACTATGGCTACACCTTC. This codes for CASRKGQANYGYTF.

This rearrangement joins TRBV19 to TRBJ2-2, with D possibly being TRBD1 (5 bases). Per the germline V gene, CDR1 is LNHDA and CDR2 is SQIVND (reference sequence). With 6 bases removed from V and 3 bases from J, the gap between germline ends came to 14 bases. The CDR3 has 15 residues. CDR3 coding DNA: TGTGCCAGTAGGCGCCAGGGTCGGGACACCGGGGAGCTGTTTTTT. It translates to CASRRQGRDTGELFF.

J is TRBJ1-1 and V is TRBV3-1 (or the pseudogene TRBV3-2); 7 positions agree with TRBD1. There are 15 residues in the CDR3. Germline CDR1 and CDR2: LGHDT and YNNKEL (reference sequence). J was trimmed by 2 bases and V by 5 bases; bases with no gene match: 8. This CDR3 is CASSATGQTNTEAFF. CDR3 nucleotides: TGTGCCAGCAGCGCTACGGGACAGACCAACACTGAAGCTTTCTTT.

The chain's CDR3 is CASSLPAAGGSLAFF. CDR3 in DNA: TGTGCCAGCAGCCTACCCGCCGCAGGGGGCAGCTTAGCTTTCTTT. The J gene is TRBJ1-1, the V gene TRBV7-2, with 8 bases that match TRBD1. Germline CDR1 reads SGHTA; CDR2 reads FQGNSA. The CDR3 is made up of 15 amino acids. The ends lost 5 bases at V and 10 bases at J; junction bases unmatched: 15.

The gene calls are TRBV19 and TRBJ2-6; 7 bases fit TRBD1. The CDR3 runs to 17 residues. The ends lost 6 bases at V and 1 base at J; junction bases unmatched: 9. CDR1 and CDR2 from the germline V gene are LNHDA and SQIVND (reference sequence). In nucleotides, the CDR3 is TGTGCCAGTAGAAGGGTGACAGGGCCGTCTGGGGCCAACGTCCTGACTTTC. The encoded protein is CASRRVTGPSGANVLTF.